Listed here are 11 T cell receptor beta chains from one sample, sequenced in a study of response to subunit inactivated influenza vaccine. MiXCR, applied by TCRdb to the RT-PCR reads, yields one record per CDR3 protein. The repertoire holds about 310,000 distinct CDR3 sequences, with 22% as singletons. This specimen consisted of PBMCs from blood, obtained around 22 months after vaccination. The receptor source for this set is a man aged 50-75 years who received an inactivated influenza vaccine.

There are a few counts of this clonotype. The chain carries TRBV5-5 and TRBJ1-2; D unresolved. The V gene's germline CDR1 is SGHKS and CDR2 YYEKEE (reference sequence). The CDR3 sequence is 13 residues long. The V gene lost 4 bases and the J gene lost 4 bases, with 11 bases spanning the gap. The CDR3 protein is CASSEDGPYGYTF. The CDR3 DNA follows: TGTGCCAGCAGCGAGGACGGCCCCTATGGCTACACCTTC.

In the case of this clonotype: One end of the junction is discordant with germline, which a read error may explain. CDR3 in amino acids: CASSKQGTVNTVAFF. As DNA, the CDR3 is TGTGCCAGCAGCAAACAAGGGACGGTGAACACTGTAGCTTTCTTT. The rearrangement links TRBV7-2 to TRBJ1-1, with D possibly being TRBD1 (5 bases). Germline CDR1 reads SGHTA; CDR2 reads FQGNSA. The CDR3 is 15 amino acids. Filled out from reference TRBV7-2 and TRBJ1-1, the complete variable domain reads GAGVSQSPSNKVTEKGKDVELRCDPISGHTALYWYRQSLGQGLEFLIYFQGNSAPDKSGLPSDRFSAERTGGSVSTLTIQRTQQEDSAVYLCASSKQGTVNTVAFFGQGTRLTVV.

This chain links TRBV28 with TRBJ1-5; D is perhaps TRBD1 (5 bases). V was cut by 7 bases and J by 2 bases, with 6 bases left in between. The germline gives CDR1 MDHEN, CDR2 SYDVKM. The CDR3 runs to 12 residues. CDR3 amino acids: CASIRGNQPQHF. CDR3 in DNA: TGTGCCAGCATCAGGGGCAATCAGCCCCAGCATTTT.

This clonotype was seen a single time. This rearrangement joins TRBV6-1 to TRBJ2-7, with D perhaps assigned TRBD1 or TRBD2 (6 bases each). Trimming shortened V by 8 bases and J by 3 bases, and 14 bases separated the two germline ends. There are 13 residues in the CDR3. In germline, CDR1 is MNHNS, CDR2 SASEGT. CDR3 bases: TGTGCCAGCTCATCGGGGGCCTACTACGAGCAGTACTTC. Encoded protein: CASSSGAYYEQYF.

This clonotype has only a few counts. The genes are TRBV5-1 and TRBJ1-1, with D possibly TRBD1 on 6 matching bases. This CDR3 region has 13 residues. The germline gives CDR1 SGHRS, CDR2 YFSETQ. V lost 1 base, J lost 6 bases, and 10 bases lay in between. The CDR3: CASSLSGQPEAFF. The CDR3 region has the DNA TGCGCCAGCAGCTTGTCGGGACAACCTGAAGCTTTCTTT. Full variable domain (remainder filled in from reference TRBV5-1 and TRBJ1-1): KAGVTQTPRYLIKTRGQQVTLSCSPISGHRSVSWYQQTPGQGLQFLFEYFSETQRNKGNFPGRFSGRQFSNSRSEMNVSTLELGDSALYLCASSLSGQPEAFFGQGTRLTVV.

This clonotype was seen a handful of times. This rearrangement joins TRBV11-2 to TRBJ1-3; D remains ambiguous. The germline CDR1 and CDR2 sequences are SGHAT and FQNNGV. V lost 0 bases and J 0 bases, leaving 9 bases between the germline ends. The length of the CDR3 is 16 residues. The CDR3 coding sequence is TGTGCCAGCAGCTTAGAAAGCTCTTACTCTGGAAACACCATATATTTT. The encoded protein is CASSLESSYSGNTIYF.

CDR3 amino acids: CASSFAGTRSYEQYF. DNA for the CDR3: TGTGCCAGCAGTTTCGCCGGGACTAGGTCCTACGAGCAGTACTTC. V and J are TRBV28 and TRBJ2-7; TRBD2 agrees at 8 bases. The CDR3 contains 15 residues. Germline CDR1 MDHEN, CDR2 SYDVKM. V was pared by 3 bases and J by 1 base, with 5 bases of the junction left unmatched.

A few counts support this clonotype. J is TRBJ1-6 and V is TRBV7-2, with D unresolved. The V gene lost 3 bases and the J gene lost 9 bases, with 6 bases spanning the gap. This CDR3 is 12 amino acids long. Germline assignment: CDR1 SGHTA and CDR2 FQGNSA. The CDR3 reads CASSFRSSPLHF. The CDR3 bases are TGTGCCAGCAGCTTCAGGTCTTCACCCCTCCACTTT. The entire variable domain, with the rest obtained from reference TRBV7-2 and TRBJ1-6, is as follows: GAGVSQSPSNKVTEKGKDVELRCDPISGHTALYWYRQSLGQGLEFLIYFQGNSAPDKSGLPSDRFSAERTGGSVSTLTIQRTQQEDSAVYLCASSFRSSPLHFGNGTRLTVT.

This chain links TRBV28 with TRBJ1-1, with D possibly being TRBD1 (6 bases). Germline V gene data show CDR1 as MDHEN and CDR2 as SYDVKM. With 2 bases removed from V and 8 bases from J, the gap between germline ends came to 12 bases. CDR3 length: 13 amino acids. The CDR3 region has the DNA TGTGCCAGCAGTTTACTACAGGGAGTAGAAGCTTTCTTT. It yields the protein CASSLLQGVEAFF.

The V gene is TRBV29-1, the J gene TRBJ2-3; D is ambiguous. The CDR3 sequence is 14 residues long. Between the trimmed V and J ends, which lost 4 bases and 0 bases, there was a span of 11 bases. Germline V gene lookup returns CDR1 SQVTM and CDR2 ANQGSEA. The CDR3 DNA follows: TGCAGCGTTGCGGTAACGGCTAGCACAGATACGCAGTATTTT. Protein: CSVAVTASTDTQYF.

This clonotype turned up a few times. CDR3 coding DNA: TGCAGCGTTACCAGACAGGGTAACACTGAAGCTTTCTTT. Protein product: CSVTRQGNTEAFF. The J gene is TRBJ1-1, the V gene TRBV29-1; TRBD1 aligns across 7 bases. CDR1 is SQVTM, CDR2 ANQGSEA, per germline. J gave up 2 bases and V 5 bases, and 5 bases lay outside the gene matches. CDR3 length: 13 amino acids.